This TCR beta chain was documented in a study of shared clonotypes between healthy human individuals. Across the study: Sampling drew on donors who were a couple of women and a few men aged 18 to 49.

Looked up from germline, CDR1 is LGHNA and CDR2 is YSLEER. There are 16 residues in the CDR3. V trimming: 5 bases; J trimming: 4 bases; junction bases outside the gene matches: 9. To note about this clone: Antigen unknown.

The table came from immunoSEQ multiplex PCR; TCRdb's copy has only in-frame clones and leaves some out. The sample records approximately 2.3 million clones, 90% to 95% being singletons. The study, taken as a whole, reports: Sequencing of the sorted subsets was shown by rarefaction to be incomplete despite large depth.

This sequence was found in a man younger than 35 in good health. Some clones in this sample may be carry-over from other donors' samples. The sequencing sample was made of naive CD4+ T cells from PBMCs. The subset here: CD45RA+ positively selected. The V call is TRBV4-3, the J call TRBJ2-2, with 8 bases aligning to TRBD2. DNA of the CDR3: TGCGCCAGCAGCGAAGTGGGCGGGAGGTCCACCGGGGAGCTGTTTTTT. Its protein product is CASSEVGGRSTGELFF.